This is a list of T cell receptor beta chains from one sample in a study of identifying expanded T cells in peripheral blood. Libraries were prepared by immunoSEQ multiplex PCR; TCRdb keeps only in-frame clonotypes and omits some of them. The data contain approximately 94,000 clones, about 90% of them seen just once; the ten biggest clones take up less than 7%. The sample was blood. The receptors stem from a person aged 18 to 70 in good health. Each CDR3 is given with its conserved first and last residue. A D gene is named only where the DNA matches it firmly. The listing skips clone size in some rows; elsewhere it reads once, few, many or a size class.

D,length,V,size,J,DNA,CDR3
-,13,TRBV5-1,once,TRBJ1-1,TGCGCCAGCAGCTTGGAATCGCGGGTTGAAGCTTTCTTT,CASSLESRVEAFF
-,13,TRBV10-3,-,TRBJ2-7,TGTGCCATCAGTGAGGGTAGCGGTTACGAGCAGTACTTC,CAISEGSGYEQYF
-,13,TRBV7-9,-,TRBJ1-2,TGTGCCAGCAGCTTAGCAGTTAACTATGGCTACACCTTC,CASSLAVNYGYTF
-,13,TRBV18,-,TRBJ1-3,TGTGCCAGCTCACCGGCAGGTAGAAACACCATATATTTT,CASSPAGRNTIYF
-,16,TRBV7-3,once,TRBJ1-4,TGTGCCAGCAGCCGAACCCCGGGGGTCACTAATGAAAAACTGTTTTTT,CASSRTPGVTNEKLFF
-,13,TRBV4-3,-,TRBJ1-5,TGCGCCAGCAGCCAAGATGATAGTCAGCCCCAGCATTTT,CASSQDDSQPQHF
TRBD1,14,TRBV2,-,TRBJ2-7,TGTGCCAGCACAGCCGGGACAGGGGGCTACGAGCAGTACTTC,CASTAGTGGYEQYF
TRBD1,14,TRBV7-6,-,TRBJ2-7,TGTGCCAGCAGCTCGAGACAGGGGGCTAACGAGCAGTACTTC,CASSSRQGANEQYF
-,13,TRBV7-2,-,TRBJ2-1,TGTGCCAGCAGCCATGGGGTAGATCGTGAGCAGTTCTTC,CASSHGVDREQFF
-,14,TRBV19,-,TRBJ1-6,TGTGCCAGTAGTATAAGGGAATATAATTCACCCCTCCACTTT,CASSIREYNSPLHF
TRBD1,14,TRBV6-9,-,TRBJ1-5,TGTGCCAGCAGTTACGGGACAGGGGGTCAGCCCCAGCATTTT,CASSYGTGGQPQHF
-,13,TRBV7-9,-,TRBJ2-5,TGTGCCAGCGGCGCCGGGAGCCAAGAGACCCAGTACTTC,CASGAGSQETQYF
-,13,TRBV27,-,TRBJ2-1,TGTGCCAGCGGACCTCAAGGTTACAATGAGCAGTTCTTC,CASGPQGYNEQFF
TRBD1,14,TRBV9,-,TRBJ2-1,TGTGCCAGCAGCAGAAACCAGGGGGCTGGTGAGCAGTTCTTC,CASSRNQGAGEQFF
-,16,TRBV7-8,-,TRBJ1-1,TGTGCCAGCAGCTTAGTAGGGTGGGGGGCAGGCACTGAAGCTTTCTTT,CASSLVGWGAGTEAFF
-,15,TRBV30,-,TRBJ2-7,TGTGCCTGGAGTGTACCTAGGGGTTTCGCCTACGAGCAGTACTTC,CAWSVPRGFAYEQYF
-,13,TRBV30,-,TRBJ2-7,TGTGCCTGGACCCCCGGGTTACCCTACGAGCAGTACTTC,CAWTPGLPYEQYF
TRBD1,14,TRBV27,-,TRBJ2-7,TGTGCCAGCAGGACCGGACAGGGGGCCTCCGAGCAGTACTTC,CASRTGQGASEQYF
-,15,TRBV18,-,TRBJ2-7,TGTGCCAGCTCACCACCATCGGGGTACTCCTACGAGCAGTACTTC,CASSPPSGYSYEQYF
-,14,TRBV19,-,TRBJ1-5,TGTGCCAGCACGTGGGGGGGAGGCAATCAGCCCCAGCATTTT,CASTWGGGNQPQHF
-,14,TRBV5-6,once,TRBJ2-5,TGTGCCAGCAGCTTCAAGAAGACACAAGAGACCCAGTACTTC,CASSFKKTQETQYF
-,16,TRBV6-5,-,TRBJ1-5,TGTGCCAGCAGTTACTCGACGGGGGGAGGGAATCAGCCCCAGCATTTT,CASSYSTGGGNQPQHF
-,14,TRBV19,once,TRBJ1-5,TGTGCCAGTACCGCAGGCCACAGCAATCAGCCCCAGCATTTT,CASTAGHSNQPQHF
TRBD1,15,TRBV19,-,TRBJ1-2,TGTGCCAGTAGTTTAGTCCCGGGACAGGGAGGCGGCTACACCTTC,CASSLVPGQGGGYTF
-,15,TRBV9,-,TRBJ1-2,TGTGCCAGCAGCGTAGCTCAGAAAAGGGGGAATGGCTACACCTTC,CASSVAQKRGNGYTF
-,15,TRBV19,-,TRBJ1-1,TGTGCCAGTAGAAGGCTGGCAGGGGTGAACACTGAAGCTTTCTTT,CASRRLAGVNTEAFF
-,13,TRBV12-5,-,TRBJ1-3,TGTGCTAGTGGTTTGGGGACACAAAACACCATATATTTT,CASGLGTQNTIYF
TRBD1,15,TRBV27,once,TRBJ2-7,TGTGCCAGCAGTGTGGGGACAGGGGTTTCCTACGAGCAGTACTTC,CASSVGTGVSYEQYF
TRBD1,14,TRBV5-1,-,TRBJ1-5,TGCGCCAGCAGCTTGGGGGACAGCCATCAGCCCCAGCATTTT,CASSLGDSHQPQHF
TRBD1,15,TRBV14,once,TRBJ1-6,TGTGCCAGCAGCCAAGAATACAGGGGAAATTCACCCCTCCACTTT,CASSQEYRGNSPLHF
-,13,TRBV7-9,-,TRBJ1-4,TGTGCCAGCAGCTTGGGACCAAATGAAAAACTGTTTTTT,CASSLGPNEKLFF
-,13,TRBV7-6,-,TRBJ1-5,TGTGCCAGCAGCCAAGACACAAATCAGCCCCAGCATTTT,CASSQDTNQPQHF
-,13,TRBV6-5,-,TRBJ2-7,TGTGCCAGCAGTGAGTTGGTGGGCTACGAGCAGTACTTC,CASSELVGYEQYF
TRBD1,13,TRBV29-1,-,TRBJ1-2,TGCAGCGGTGGGACAGCCGCTAACTATGGCTACACCTTC,CSGGTAANYGYTF
TRBD2,15,TRBV7-3,-,TRBJ2-3,TGTGCCAGCAGCTTAAGTAGCGGGAGTACAGATACGCAGTATTTT,CASSLSSGSTDTQYF
-,11,TRBV10-2,-,TRBJ2-7,TGCGCCAGCAGGTACTCCTACGAGCAGTACTTC,CASRYSYEQYF
-,14,TRBV9,-,TRBJ2-7,TGTGCCAGCAGCAAGCGGTTGGACTCCTACGAGCAGTACTTC,CASSKRLDSYEQYF
-,15,TRBV18,-,TRBJ2-1,TGTGCCAGCTCACCCCGGGGGCTTGTATACAATGAGCAGTTCTTC,CASSPRGLVYNEQFF
TRBD1,15,TRBV5-1,-,TRBJ1-3,TGCGCCAGCAGCCAGGCAGGGGGCTCTGGAAACACCATATATTTT,CASSQAGGSGNTIYF
-,15,TRBV7-3,-,TRBJ2-7,TGTGCCAGCAGCTTAAAGGGAGATAAGGGGCACGAGCAGTACTTC,CASSLKGDKGHEQYF
-,13,TRBV2,few,TRBJ2-5,TGTGCCGGCCAGGCCAGGGTGAGAGAGACCCAGTACTTC,CAGQARVRETQYF
TRBD2,17,TRBV27,-,TRBJ2-3,TGTGCCAGCAGTTTCTTGACACTAGCGGGAGGGCCAAATACGCAGTATTTT,CASSFLTLAGGPNTQYF
TRBD1,14,TRBV6-1,-,TRBJ1-5,TGTGCCAGCAGTGAGTACAGGGGGCCTCAGCCCCAGCATTTT,CASSEYRGPQPQHF
-,14,TRBV5-4,-,TRBJ2-2,TGTGCCAGCAGCTTCCAGGGGGGATCCGGGGAGCTGTTTTTT,CASSFQGGSGELFF
-,16,TRBV5-1,-,TRBJ1-4,TGCGCCAGCAGAACGGAAGGATCGTTAGCTAATGAAAAACTGTTTTTT,CASRTEGSLANEKLFF
-,15,TRBV19,-,TRBJ2-4,TGTGCCAGTAGTACCTCGGGGTTAGCCAAAAACATTCAGTACTTC,CASSTSGLAKNIQYF
TRBD2,14,TRBV15,-,TRBJ2-3,TGTGCCACCAGCAGAGGACTAGCGGCAGATACGCAGTATTTT,CATSRGLAADTQYF
-,15,TRBV18,-,TRBJ1-2,TGTGCCAGCTCACGGTCCGGGGCAAGAATATATGGCTACACCTTC,CASSRSGARIYGYTF
TRBD1,15,TRBV6-5,-,TRBJ2-6,TGTGCCAGCACCAGGGGGAGCTCTGGGGCCAACGTCCTGACTTTC,CASTRGSSGANVLTF
TRBD2,13,TRBV10-2,-,TRBJ2-5,TGCGCCAGCAGCGCGGGGGGGGGAGAGACCCAGTACTTC,CASSAGGGETQYF
-,13,TRBV6-5,-,TRBJ1-1,TGTGCCAGCAGTTACGATTTAAACAGCGAAGCTTTCTTT,CASSYDLNSEAFF
TRBD1,15,TRBV23-1,-,TRBJ2-1,TGCGCCAGCCAACGGGACAGGAGCTCCTACAATGAGCAGTTCTTC,CASQRDRSSYNEQFF
TRBD1,14,TRBV7-3,-,TRBJ1-1,TGTGCCAGCAGATACGACAGGGTATCTCCTGAAGCTTTCTTT,CASRYDRVSPEAFF